The 26 T cell receptor beta chains in this list originate from one sample, sequenced in a study of T-cell memory formation after mild COVID-19. TCRdb itself ran the 5' RACE reads through MiXCR, one entry per CDR3 protein. The table records 150,000 to 200,000 distinct CDR3 sequences, 18% of them present only once. What was sequenced was PBMCs or a T cell subset sorted from them (not recorded which). The receptor set was obtained from a man between 18 and 29 years old who had mild COVID-19 (a few samples of this study predate the infection). Cell type and time point are not known.

The chain couples TRBV4-3 to TRBJ1-4; 7 nucleotides match TRBD1. Germline CDR1 is LGHNA and CDR2 is YSLEER. V shed 4 bases, J shed 8 bases, and the junction held 10 bases outside the gene matches. This CDR3 has 15 residues. The CDR3 is CASSRLGGAEEKLFF. CDR3 in DNA: TGCGCCAGCAGCCGACTAGGGGGCGCGGAGGAAAAACTGTTTTTT.

This clonotype showed up many times. The chain carries TRBV5-1 and TRBJ2-3, with TRBD2 matching 8 bases. The CDR3 has 16 amino acids. Germline CDR1 is SGHRS and CDR2 is YFSETQ. V shed 0 bases, J shed 0 bases, and the junction held 3 bases outside the gene matches. The DNA for the CDR3 is TGCGCCAGCAGCTTGGAGCTAGCGGGTAGCACAGATACGCAGTATTTT. This sequence encodes CASSLELAGSTDTQYF.

The CDR3 DNA reads TGTGCCAGTAGTATAGTGGGGGGCAATCAGCCCCAGCATTTT. It specifies CASSIVGGNQPQHF. The V and J genes are TRBV19 and TRBJ1-5, with D possibly being TRBD1 (5 bases). The V and J ends lost 1 base and 2 bases respectively, with 6 bases between them. CDR3 length equals 14 residues. Germline CDR1 is LNHDA and CDR2 is SQIVND (reference sequence).

This clonotype appeared many times. The CDR3 DNA is TGCGCCAGCAGCCAATTTACAGGGGATTCACCCCTCCACTTT. It yields the protein CASSQFTGDSPLHF. The V gene is TRBV4-3, the J gene TRBJ1-6; 7 bases fit TRBD1. Germline V lookup: CDR1 LGHNA, CDR2 YSLEER. There are 14 residues in the CDR3. The J segment lost 8 bases and the V segment lost 2 bases, leaving 3 bases of the junction unmatched.

This clonotype occurred a few times. This rearrangement joins TRBV24-1 to TRBJ1-1; the D is unclear. Trimming removed 4 bases at V and 8 bases at J, with 10 bases between. The CDR3 consists of 12 residues. CDR1 and CDR2 from the germline V gene are KGHDR and SFDVKD. The CDR3 nucleotides read TGTGCCACCAGTGAAACGGGCGCCGAAGCTTTCTTT. It specifies CATSETGAEAFF.

This clonotype was observed a handful of times. V is TRBV29-1 and J is TRBJ2-3; TRBD2 aligns across 7 bases. The CDR3 runs to 15 residues. Germline CDR1 SQVTM, CDR2 ANQGSEA. V shed 5 bases and J 4 bases; nucleotides not matched to a gene: 12. CDR3 in DNA: TGCAGCGTTTCTCTGACTAGGGGAGGGGCAGATACGCAGTATTTT. Protein sequence: CSVSLTRGGADTQYF.

This clonotype was detected only once. This rearrangement joins TRBV20-1 to TRBJ2-7; no definite D call. The CDR3 has 13 amino acids. The ends were cut back, 1 base at V and 1 base at J, with 8 bases in the middle. CDR1 is DFQATT and CDR2 is SNEGSKA in the germline V gene (reference sequence). The CDR3 region has the DNA TGCAGTGCTAGAGGAAAGAGATCCTACGAGCAGTACGTC. Protein product: CSARGKRSYEQYV.

The chain has TRBV11-2 and TRBJ2-3; 7 bases are a match to TRBD2. V gave up 7 bases and J gave up 1 base; unmatched junction bases: 8. This CDR3 is built from 15 residues. The germline CDR1 and CDR2 sequences are SGHAT and FQNNGV. The CDR3 sequence: CASNSRGSGTDTQYF. In DNA form, the CDR3 reads TGTGCCAGCAATTCGCGGGGGTCGGGCACAGATACGCAGTATTTT. The full variable domain, in which reference TRBV11-2 and TRBJ2-3 provide the parts outside the CDR3, is EAGVAQSPRYKIIEKRQSVAFWCNPISGHATLYWYQQILGQGPKLLIQFQNNGVVDDSQLPKDRFSAERLKGVDSTLKIQPAKLEDSAVYLCASNSRGSGTDTQYFGPGTRLTVL.

Only a few counts were recorded for this clonotype. J is TRBJ2-2 and V is TRBV7-3; D gene ambiguous. With 2 bases removed from V and 2 bases from J, the gap between germline ends came to 12 bases. CDR1 is SGHTA and CDR2 is FQGTGA in the germline V gene. This CDR3 is built from 16 residues. The CDR3 here is CASSLAPTANTGELFF. CDR3 coding DNA: TGTGCCAGCAGCTTAGCCCCCACGGCTAACACCGGGGAGCTGTTTTTT.

The table lists this clonotype with many counts. CDR3 coding DNA: TGCGCCAGCAGCCTTAGCGCAGTTAGCAATCAGCCCCAGCATTTT. Translation gives CASSLSAVSNQPQHF. This chain connects TRBV4-3 to TRBJ1-5; D remains ambiguous. Trimming left V 4 bases short and J 0 bases short, with 10 bases between. The CDR3 loop spans 15 amino acids. Germline assignment: CDR1 LGHNA and CDR2 YSLEER.

This clonotype has a handful of counts. The chain carries TRBV5-1 and TRBJ2-1, with D maybe TRBD2 (6 bases). The CDR3 has 14 residues. Germline CDR1 is SGHRS and CDR2 is YFSETQ. Trimming shortened V by 6 bases and J by 3 bases, and 13 bases separated the two germline ends. CDR3 sequence (DNA): TGCGCCAGCACCCCAGGGACTGTCTACAATGAGCAGTTCTTC. Translated, it gives CASTPGTVYNEQFF.

The chain combines TRBV5-6 with TRBJ2-1, with 9 bases matching TRBD2. The V gene's germline CDR1 is SGHDT and CDR2 YYEEEE. The CDR3 extends over 15 amino acids. V lost 3 bases, J lost 6 bases, and 7 bases stayed unmatched. This CDR3 reads CASSSQRGDFNEQFF. In DNA form, the CDR3 reads TGTGCCAGCAGCTCCCAGCGGGGGGACTTCAATGAGCAGTTCTTC.

In this sample, this clonotype turned up many times. The V and J genes are TRBV11-2 and TRBJ2-1; 10 positions agree with TRBD2. The germline CDR1 and CDR2 sequences are SGHAT and FQNNGV. This CDR3 is 13 amino acids long. The V and J ends lost 5 bases and 7 bases, in that order; junction bases with no gene match: 2. CDR3 sequence reads: CASSTSGENEQFF. The CDR3 DNA is TGTGCCAGCAGCACTAGCGGGGAGAATGAGCAGTTCTTC.

There are a few counts of this clonotype. V is TRBV5-1 and J is TRBJ2-3; the D gene could be TRBD1 or TRBD2 (6 bases each). V lost 3 bases to trimming and J lost 1 base, with 12 bases between them. The CDR3 is 15 residues long. Per the germline V gene, CDR1 is SGHRS and CDR2 is YFSETQ. Written as DNA, the CDR3 is TGCGCCAGCAGCTGGGGGGCAGGACGCACAGATACGCAGTATTTT. This gives the protein CASSWGAGRTDTQYF.

The table lists this clonotype with a few counts. J is TRBJ2-1 and V is TRBV5-1, with TRBD2 matching over 7 bases. V dropped 4 bases and J dropped 12; count of bases not matched to a gene: 10. In germline, CDR1 is SGHRS, CDR2 YFSETQ. This CDR3 has 13 residues. The CDR3 bases are TGCGCCAGCAGCCCCCAAGACGGCGGGGGGCAGTTCTTC. Translating gives CASSPQDGGGQFF.

This clonotype is medium-sized (0.01 to 0.1%) by share. The genes are TRBV6-5 and TRBJ1-1; D possibly corresponds to TRBD1 (5 bases). Looked up from germline, CDR1 is MNHEY and CDR2 is SVGAGI. Trimming cost V 6 bases and J 5 bases, with 7 bases left between them. CDR3 length: 11 residues. The CDR3 spells CASRGETEAFF. CDR3 coding DNA: TGTGCCAGCAGAGGGGAGACTGAAGCTTTCTTT.

The chain links TRBV6-2 or TRBV6-3 to TRBJ2-7; D is ambiguous. The germline gives CDR1 MNHEY, CDR2 SVGEGT. With 2 bases removed from V and 7 bases from J, the gap between germline ends came to 18 bases. The CDR3 has 15 residues. The chain's CDR3 is CASSYPPILVWEQYF. The CDR3 DNA sequence: TGTGCCAGCAGTTACCCACCGATCCTCGTGTGGGAGCAGTACTTC.

This clonotype has just a few counts. The chain carries TRBV3-1 and TRBJ2-5; perhaps TRBD2 as D (6 bases). Germline V gene data show CDR1 as LGHDT and CDR2 as YNNKEL (reference sequence). Trimming removed 0 bases from V and 5 bases from J, with 7 bases in between. The CDR3 runs to 13 residues. The CDR3 region has the DNA TGTGCCAGCAGCCAAGATGGGGGGGAGACCCAGTACTTC. Its protein product is CASSQDGGETQYF.

The J gene is TRBJ2-1, the V gene TRBV6-5; 7 nucleotides agree with TRBD1. Trimming removed 6 bases from V and 13 bases from J; junction bases left unmatched: 12. Per germline, CDR1 MNHEY and CDR2 SVGAGI. This CDR3 has 13 amino acids. CDR3: CASSQTPQGEQFF. Here the CDR3 DNA reads TGTGCCAGCAGCCAGACCCCGCAGGGGGAACAGTTCTTC.

This clonotype occurred a few times. This chain uses TRBV4-3 with TRBJ2-5; TRBD1 might be the D (6 bases). The CDR3 sequence is 15 residues long. CDR1 is LGHNA and CDR2 is YSLEER in the germline V gene. V gave up 0 bases and J gave up 5 bases, with 13 bases separating them. The CDR3 sequence: CASSQDLRGRETQYF. CDR3 nucleotide sequence: TGCGCCAGCAGCCAAGACCTCAGGGGTAGGGAGACCCAGTACTTC.

This clonotype occurred a few times. The rearrangement uses TRBV7-2 and TRBJ2-3; no firm D call. With 1 base removed from V and 5 bases from J, the gap between germline ends came to 10 bases. CDR1 and CDR2 (germline): SGHTA, FQGNSA. The CDR3 contains 14 residues. This CDR3 reads CASSLDGSRDTQYF. Here the CDR3 DNA reads TGTGCCAGCAGCTTAGACGGATCGAGAGATACGCAGTATTTT. Looking up the rest from reference TRBV7-2 and TRBJ2-3 gives the full variable domain: GAGVSQSPSNKVTEKGKDVELRCDPISGHTALYWYRQSLGQGLEFLIYFQGNSAPDKSGLPSDRFSAERTGGSVSTLTIQRTQQEDSAVYLCASSLDGSRDTQYFGPGTRLTVL.

This clonotype has ten or more counts. The genes are TRBV5-1 and TRBJ2-7; D is uncertain. The CDR3 is 15 residues long. V shed 0 bases and J shed 0 bases, with 10 bases lying between them. Germline CDR1 and CDR2: SGHRS and YFSETQ. CDR3 nucleotide sequence: TGCGCCAGCAGCTTGGCCTGGCTGGACTCCTACGAGCAGTACTTC. This sequence encodes CASSLAWLDSYEQYF.

The chain combines TRBV20-1 with TRBJ2-3; 7 bases map to TRBD2. The CDR3 covers 14 residues. V lost 3 bases to trimming and J lost 4 bases; unmatched junction nucleotides: 7. The V gene's germline CDR1 is DFQATT and CDR2 SNEGSKA (reference sequence). The CDR3 sequence: CSASETAGADTQYF. DNA of the CDR3: TGCAGTGCTAGTGAAACTGCGGGGGCAGATACGCAGTATTTT.

This chain connects TRBV7-9 to TRBJ1-1, with D hard to call. The CDR3 has 13 residues. Germline CDR1 reads SEHNR; CDR2 reads FQNEAQ (reference sequence). V lost 1 base to trimming and J lost 5 bases, with 8 bases between them. The CDR3 is CASSLEGRTEAFF. The CDR3 DNA reads as TGTGCCAGCAGCTTAGAGGGTCGGACTGAAGCTTTCTTT.

This clonotype turned up a few times. CDR3 nucleotide sequence: TGTGCCAGCCGCCACGGGGGCTTACAAGAGACCCAGTACTTC. As protein: CASRHGGLQETQYF. The rearrangement links TRBV7-2 to TRBJ2-5; D may correspond to TRBD1 or TRBD2 (6 bases each). Germline CDR1 and CDR2: SGHTA and FQGNSA. The CDR3 contains 14 residues. With 8 bases removed from V and 2 bases from J, the gap between germline ends came to 15 bases.

The chain joins TRBV7-2 to TRBJ2-3; 9 nucleotides match TRBD1. Germline-derived CDR1 and CDR2 are SGHTA and FQGNSA. The junction had 5 bases not matched to a gene; V was cut back by 2 bases and J by 2 bases. The CDR3 length is 16 residues. The CDR3 region is CASSLSGTGNTDTQYF. The CDR3 DNA reads as TGTGCCAGCAGCTTAAGCGGGACAGGGAACACAGATACGCAGTATTTT. Looking up the rest from reference TRBV7-2 and TRBJ2-3 gives the full variable domain: GAGVSQSPSNKVTEKGKDVELRCDPISGHTALYWYRQSLGQGLEFLIYFQGNSAPDKSGLPSDRFSAERTGGSVSTLTIQRTQQEDSAVYLCASSLSGTGNTDTQYFGPGTRLTVL.